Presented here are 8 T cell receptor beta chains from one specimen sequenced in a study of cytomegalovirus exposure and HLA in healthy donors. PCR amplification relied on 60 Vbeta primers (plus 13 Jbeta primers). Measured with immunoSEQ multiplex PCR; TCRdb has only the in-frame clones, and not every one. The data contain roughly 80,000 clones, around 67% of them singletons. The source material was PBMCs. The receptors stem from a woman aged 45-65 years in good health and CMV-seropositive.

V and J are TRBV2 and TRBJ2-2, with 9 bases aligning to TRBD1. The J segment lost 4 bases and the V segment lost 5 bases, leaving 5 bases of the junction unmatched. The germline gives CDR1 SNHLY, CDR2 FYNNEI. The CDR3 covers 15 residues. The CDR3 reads CASSLQGAGTGELFF. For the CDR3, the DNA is TGTGCCAGCAGTCTACAGGGGGCAGGCACCGGGGAGCTGTTTTTT. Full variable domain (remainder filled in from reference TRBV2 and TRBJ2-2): EPEVTQTPSHQVTQMGQEVILRCVPISNHLYFYWYRQILGQKVEFLVSFYNNEISEKSEIFDDQFSVERPDGSNFTLKIRSTKLEDSAMYFCASSLQGAGTGELFFGEGSRLTVL.

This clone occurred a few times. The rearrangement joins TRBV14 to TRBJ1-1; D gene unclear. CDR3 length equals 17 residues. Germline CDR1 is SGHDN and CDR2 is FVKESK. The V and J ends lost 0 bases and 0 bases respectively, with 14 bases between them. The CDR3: CASSQDRMSTLNTEAFF. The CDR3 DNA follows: TGTGCCAGCAGCCAAGATAGAATGTCCACCCTGAACACTGAAGCTTTCTTT.

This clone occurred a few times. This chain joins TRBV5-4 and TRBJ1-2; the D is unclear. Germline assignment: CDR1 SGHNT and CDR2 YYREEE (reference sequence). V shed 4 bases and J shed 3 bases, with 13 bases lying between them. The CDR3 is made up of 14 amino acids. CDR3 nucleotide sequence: TGTGCCAGCAGCGCGTCCCGGGAGGACTATGGCTACACCTTC. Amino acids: CASSASREDYGYTF. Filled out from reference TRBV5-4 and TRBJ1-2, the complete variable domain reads ETGVTQSPTHLIKTRGQQVTLRCSSQSGHNTVSWYQQALGQGPQFIFQYYREEENGRGNFPPRFSGLQFPNYSSELNVNALELDDSALYLCASSASREDYGYTFGSGTRLTVV.

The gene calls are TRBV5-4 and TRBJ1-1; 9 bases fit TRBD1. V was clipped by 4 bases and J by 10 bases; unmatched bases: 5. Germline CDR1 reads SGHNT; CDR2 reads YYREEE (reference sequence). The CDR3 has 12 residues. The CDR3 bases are TGTGCCAGCAGCCTAGGGACAGGGTCAGCTTTCTTT. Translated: CASSLGTGSAFF.

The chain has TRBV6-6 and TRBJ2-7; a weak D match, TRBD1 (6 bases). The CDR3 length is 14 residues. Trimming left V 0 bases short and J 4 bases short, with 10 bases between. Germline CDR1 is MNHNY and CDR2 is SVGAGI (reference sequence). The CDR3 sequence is CASSYSGTPYEQYV. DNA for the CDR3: TGTGCCAGCAGTTACTCCGGGACACCGTACGAGCAGTACGTC.

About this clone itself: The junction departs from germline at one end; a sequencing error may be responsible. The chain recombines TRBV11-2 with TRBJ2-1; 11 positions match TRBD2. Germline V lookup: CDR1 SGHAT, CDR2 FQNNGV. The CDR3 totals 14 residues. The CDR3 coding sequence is TGTGCCAGCACCTTAGGACTAGCGGGCCCCTCATGGTTCTTC. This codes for CASTLGLAGPSWFF. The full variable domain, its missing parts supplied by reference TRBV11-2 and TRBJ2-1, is EAGVAQSPRYKIIEKRQSVAFWCNPISGHATLYWYQQILGQGPKLLIQFQNNGVVDDSQLPKDRFSAERLKGVDSTLKIQPAKLEDSAVYLCASTLGLAGPSWFFGPGTRLTVL.

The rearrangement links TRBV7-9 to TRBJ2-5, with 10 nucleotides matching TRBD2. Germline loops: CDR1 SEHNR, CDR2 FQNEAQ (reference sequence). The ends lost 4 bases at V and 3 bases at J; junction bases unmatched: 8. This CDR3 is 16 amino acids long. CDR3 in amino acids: CASSSGGLAGEETQYF. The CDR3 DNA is TGTGCCAGCAGCTCGGGCGGGCTAGCGGGAGAAGAGACCCAGTACTTC.

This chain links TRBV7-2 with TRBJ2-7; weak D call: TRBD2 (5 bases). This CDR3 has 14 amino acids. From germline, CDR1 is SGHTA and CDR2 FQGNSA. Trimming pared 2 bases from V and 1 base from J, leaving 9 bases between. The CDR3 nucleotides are TGTGCCAGCAGCTTATCTTGGACTTCCTACGAGCAGTACGTC. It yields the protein CASSLSWTSYEQYV.